A selection of T cell receptor beta chains follows, all from one sample in a study of control samples from healthy donors and cancer patients. Assay: immunoSEQ multiplex PCR; the TCRdb copy retains only in-frame clones and omits some. The repertoire includes about 250,000 clones, more than 65% of them detected once, and less than 15% sits in the top ten. Specimen: PBMCs. These receptors all stem from a woman aged 60-75 years with lung cancer. The CDR3 runs from the conserved cysteine through the conserved F or W. A D gene is named only where the DNA matches it firmly. Part of the rows lack a size; the others show once, few, many or a class for expanded clones.

J: TRBJ2-5
size: .
V: TRBV11-3
D: TRBD2
DNA: TGTGCCAGCAGCGTAAGAGCGGGGGCATTCCAAGAGACCCAGTACTTC
CDR3: CASSVRAGAFQETQYF

J: TRBJ1-5
size: .
V: TRBV7-8
D: .
DNA: TGTGCCAGCAGCTTAGGAGGGCGAGTTAGCAATCAGCCCCAGCATTTT
CDR3: CASSLGGRVSNQPQHF

J: TRBJ2-3
size: .
V: TRBV27
D: TRBD1
DNA: TGTGCCAGCAGTCTTAGACAGGGTTTCGATACGCAGTATTTT
CDR3: CASSLRQGFDTQYF

J: TRBJ1-4
size: .
V: TRBV28
D: .
DNA: TGTGCCAGCACGGGTCTAAGGGAAAAACTGTTTTTT
CDR3: CASTGLREKLFF

J: TRBJ1-5
size: .
V: TRBV11-2
D: .
DNA: TGTGCCAGCAGCCTTTACAGGGATCAGCCCCAGCATTTT
CDR3: CASSLYRDQPQHF

J: TRBJ1-5
size: .
V: TRBV6-6
D: .
DNA: TGTGCCAGCAAGGCAATGGCGCATCAGCCCCAGCATTTT
CDR3: CASKAMAHQPQHF

J: TRBJ2-3
size: once
V: TRBV5-1
D: TRBD2
DNA: TGCGCCAGCCGACTTCTGGCGGGGGGCCTGAGCACAGATACGCAGTATTTT
CDR3: CASRLLAGGLSTDTQYF

J: TRBJ1-5
size: few
V: TRBV7-8
D: .
DNA: TGTGCCAGCAGCTTACACGGGCCAAATCAGCCCCAGCATTTT
CDR3: CASSLHGPNQPQHF

J: TRBJ2-3
size: once
V: TRBV5-1
D: TRBD2
DNA: TGCGCCAGCAGCTCCCGAGCGGAAGCGGGGAATACGCAGTATTTT
CDR3: CASSSRAEAGNTQYF

J: TRBJ1-6
size: .
V: TRBV28
D: .
DNA: TGTGCCAGCAGTTTTTCCCCGGCGGGGCCGAATTCACCCCTCCACTTT
CDR3: CASSFSPAGPNSPLHF

J: TRBJ2-3
size: once
V: TRBV6-5
D: .
DNA: TGTGCCAGCAGCGGGGGTATCACAGATACGCAGTATTTT
CDR3: CASSGGITDTQYF

J: TRBJ1-5
size: .
V: TRBV2
D: TRBD1
DNA: TGTGCCAGCACCCTGACAGGGACTTTAAGGCAGCCCCAGCATTTT
CDR3: CASTLTGTLRQPQHF

J: TRBJ2-7
size: .
V: TRBV2
D: .
DNA: TGTGCCAGCTGCCCGGACGGCTATTCGGACGAGCAGTACTTC
CDR3: CASCPDGYSDEQYF

J: TRBJ1-1
size: .
V: TRBV6-5
D: TRBD1
DNA: TGTGCCAGCAGTTACTCGCGGACCCAGGGGGATGAAGCTTTCTTT
CDR3: CASSYSRTQGDEAFF

J: TRBJ1-6
size: .
V: TRBV30
D: .
DNA: TGTGCCTGGAGTGTACTGGGACGGAATAATTCACCCCTCCACTTT
CDR3: CAWSVLGRNNSPLHF

J: TRBJ2-1
size: .
V: TRBV19
D: TRBD1
DNA: TGTGCCAGTAGTTCAACCGGGACAGGGTTATACAATGAGCAGTTCTTC
CDR3: CASSSTGTGLYNEQFF

J: TRBJ1-3
size: .
V: TRBV10-3
D: .
DNA: TGTGCCATCAGATCGACCGCAGACTCTGGAAACACCATATATTTT
CDR3: CAIRSTADSGNTIYF

J: TRBJ2-1
size: .
V: TRBV19
D: .
DNA: TGTGCCAGTAGAAGAGTCAGAAACAATGAGCAGTTCTTC
CDR3: CASRRVRNNEQFF

J: TRBJ1-1
size: .
V: TRBV6-5
D: .
DNA: TGTGCCAGCAGTTACATCGGGAGCACTGAAGCTTTCTTT
CDR3: CASSYIGSTEAFF

J: TRBJ1-2
size: .
V: TRBV23-1
D: TRBD1
DNA: TGCGCCAGCAGTCGGTTCAGGGGGCACCGGAGTGGCTACACCTTC
CDR3: CASSRFRGHRSGYTF

J: TRBJ1-2
size: .
V: TRBV2
D: .
DNA: TGTGCCAGCACCTGGCAGCCGACTGGCTATGGCTACACCTTC
CDR3: CASTWQPTGYGYTF

J: TRBJ1-1
size: .
V: TRBV16
D: .
DNA: TGTGCCAGCAGCCAATCCGGGCGGAACACTGAAGCTTTCTTT
CDR3: CASSQSGRNTEAFF

J: TRBJ1-5
size: .
V: TRBV6-5
D: TRBD1
DNA: TGTGCCAGCAGGGGACAGACTAGCAATCAGCCCCAGCATTTT
CDR3: CASRGQTSNQPQHF

J: TRBJ1-1
size: .
V: TRBV6-1
D: .
DNA: TGTGCCAGCAGTGAGTATGTGTTGCCGGATGAAGCTTTCTTT
CDR3: CASSEYVLPDEAFF

J: TRBJ2-7
size: .
V: TRBV9
D: .
DNA: TGTGCCAGCAGCGCGAACCCGACAGCCTACTACGAGCAGTACTTC
CDR3: CASSANPTAYYEQYF

J: TRBJ2-7
size: few
V: TRBV4-2
D: TRBD2
DNA: TGTGCCAGCAGCCAAAGGACTAGCGGGAGCGAACGTAACTCCTACGAGCAGTACTTC
CDR3: CASSQRTSGSERNSYEQYF

J: TRBJ1-4
size: once
V: TRBV6-1
D: .
DNA: TGTGCCAGCAGTGAGAGAGGCAGGGGAAGTGAAAAACTGTTTTTT
CDR3: CASSERGRGSEKLFF